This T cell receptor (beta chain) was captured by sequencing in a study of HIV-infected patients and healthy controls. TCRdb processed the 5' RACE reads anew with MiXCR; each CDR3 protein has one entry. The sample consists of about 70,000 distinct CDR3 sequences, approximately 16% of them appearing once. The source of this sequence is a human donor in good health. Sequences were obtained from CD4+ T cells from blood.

The CDR3 loop reads CASNPGTSVRNEQFF. The CDR3 DNA reads as TGTGCCAGCAATCCGGGGACTAGCGTTCGCAATGAGCAGTTCTTC. The rearrangement links TRBV28 to TRBJ2-1; 10 nucleotides match TRBD2. With V trimmed by 7 bases and J by 6 bases, 9 bases remained unmatched. CDR1 and CDR2 from the germline V gene are MDHEN and SYDVKM. CDR3 size: 15 residues.